This entry describes one TCR beta chain. Its antigen is undetermined. The data stem from a study of breast tumors, draining lymph nodes, adjacent tissues. Overall study results and limits: Compared with lymph nodes, tumors were less diverse; compared with nontumor tissue, more. The lymph node origin of tumor T cells was framed as consistent with a hypothesis, not demonstrated. Data fit most tumor T cells coming from lymph node, expanding in tumor.

V dropped 3 bases and J dropped 6 bases, with 14 bases sitting between them. Germline loops: CDR1 KGHSH, CDR2 LQKENI. The CDR3 totals 15 residues. Axillary draining lymph nodes of breast cancer patients supplied the node samples. TCRdb analysed the multiplex PCR reads with MiXCR anew, one entry per CDR3 protein. This table has more than 100,000 distinct CDR3 sequences, 20% to 25% appearing once. Input material: axillary lymph node tissue. This clonotype originated in a female donor with breast cancer. Some clones in this sample may be carry-over from other donors' samples. The chain recombines TRBV18 with TRBJ2-2, with D perhaps TRBD1 (5 bases). CDR3 coding DNA: TGTGCCAGCTCACCGGGCAGGGTTTACGCCGGGGAGCTGTTTTTT. This encodes CASSPGRVYAGELFF.